The 24 T cell receptor beta chains presented below share a single source sample, sequenced in a study of B cell selection in AIRE deficiency. TCRdb's copy holds only in-frame clones and misses some; the assay was immunoSEQ multiplex PCR. The repertoire includes roughly 24,000 clones, around 96% of them detected once, and 0.15% to 0.2% sits in the top ten. CD4+CD127+ cells were sorted as the conventional CD4 T cells. Sequenced material: CD4+CD127+ conventional T cells sorted from PBMCs. The receptors come from a human donor in good health.

The V gene is TRBV18, the J gene TRBJ1-6; no firm D call. Trimming took off 8 bases at V and 6 bases at J, with 14 bases between the two ends. Looked up from germline, CDR1 is KGHSH and CDR2 is LQKENI. The CDR3 loop spans 14 amino acids. The CDR3, as DNA: TGTGCCAGCGCCACAACATCGGCTAATTCACCCCTCCACTTT. Translated, it gives CASATTSANSPLHF.

The gene calls are TRBV2 and TRBJ1-1; D gene uncertain. CDR3 size: 14 residues. The germline V gene has CDR1 SNHLY and CDR2 FYNNEI. Between the trimmed V and J ends, which lost 0 bases and 7 bases, there was a span of 12 bases. The CDR3 bases are TGTGCCAGCAGTGAAGCTCCTCCTGGCCTTGAAGCTTTCTTT. Translated, it gives CASSEAPPGLEAFF.

J is TRBJ1-6 and V is TRBV6-6; the match to TRBD1 covers 7 bases. The CDR3 is 13 amino acids. Germline-derived CDR1 and CDR2 are MNHNY and SVGAGI (reference sequence). V was pared by 7 bases and J by 7 bases, with 4 bases of the junction left unmatched. The CDR3 bases are TGTGCCAGCACCGTACAGGGGAATTCACCCCTCCACTTT. It encodes CASTVQGNSPLHF.

The J gene is TRBJ1-6, the V gene TRBV7-8; D gene unclear. V dropped 5 bases and J dropped 5 bases, with 16 bases sitting between them. The V gene's germline CDR1 is SGHVS and CDR2 FQNEAQ. The CDR3 loop spans 16 amino acids. The CDR3 DNA follows: TGTGCCAGCAGCCAATCAGTCCTCGGAGATAATTCACCCCTCCACTTT. Its protein is CASSQSVLGDNSPLHF.

This clone has just a few counts. The V and J genes are TRBV10-2 and TRBJ1-5; D is ambiguous. The CDR3 length is 14 residues. V lost 8 bases and J lost 6, with 17 bases in between. The germline V gene encodes CDR1 WSHSY and CDR2 SAAADI. The CDR3 protein is CASRPRAAGQPQHF. As DNA, the CDR3 is TGCGCCAGCCGGCCCCGGGCGGCGGGTCAGCCCCAGCATTTT.

The chain uses TRBV10-1 and TRBJ2-1; 8 nucleotides align to TRBD2. After removal of 4 bases from V and 3 bases from J, the junction contained 2 bases not matched to a gene. CDR3 length: 14 amino acids. Germline V gives CDR1 WNHNN, CDR2 SYGVQD (reference sequence). The CDR3 coding sequence is TGCGCCAGCAGTGCTAGCGGGTTCTACAATGAGCAGTTCTTC. This sequence encodes CASSASGFYNEQFF.

The CDR3 DNA sequence: TGTGCCAGTAGTATGTGGGTTCTAGAAAAGGGCACTGAAGCTTTCTTT. It codes for CASSMWVLEKGTEAFF. This sequence joins TRBV19 and TRBJ1-1; D is ambiguous. This CDR3 comprises 16 residues. V lost 3 bases, J lost 4 bases, and 18 bases lay in between. The germline gives CDR1 LNHDA, CDR2 SQIVND (reference sequence).

This clone is a singleton in its sample. The chain carries TRBV6-4 and TRBJ2-1; 7 bases agree with TRBD1. Trimming at V came to 5 bases and at J to 9 bases, leaving 7 bases not matched to a gene. The CDR3 covers 13 residues. CDR1 and CDR2 from the germline V gene are MRHNA and SNTAGT. The CDR3 sequence is CASSRAGGSEQFF. The CDR3 DNA reads TGTGCCAGCAGTCGGGCAGGGGGAAGTGAGCAGTTCTTC.

The chain links TRBV28 to TRBJ2-7; no reliable D call. The germline V gene encodes CDR1 MDHEN and CDR2 SYDVKM. CDR3 length: 12 amino acids. Trimming removed 5 bases from V and 2 bases from J, with 7 bases in between. The CDR3 DNA is TGTGCCAGCAGTGGGGTCCCCTACGAGCAGTACTTC. It translates to CASSGVPYEQYF.

This clone was seen once. The chain joins TRBV25-1 to TRBJ1-4, with D possibly being TRBD1 (6 bases). Germline CDR1 MGHDK, CDR2 SYGVNS. Deletions cut 1 base from V and 0 bases from J, with 12 bases between. This CDR3 comprises 17 residues. CDR3 coding DNA: TGTGCCAGCAGTGAATCAGCCAGGGGCACAACTAATGAAAAACTGTTTTTT. This encodes CASSESARGTTNEKLFF.

The sample holds one count of this clone. This chain joins TRBV10-3 and TRBJ2-3, with unresolved D. The CDR3 totals 14 residues. V was pared by 7 bases and J by 0 bases, with 11 bases between. The germline CDR1 and CDR2 sequences are ENHRY and SYGVKD. The DNA for the CDR3 is TGTGCCATCAACGCCGGTCCTAGCACAGATACGCAGTATTTT. Translating it yields CAINAGPSTDTQYF.

This rearrangement joins TRBV15 to TRBJ2-1; 13 nucleotides line up with TRBD2. V dropped 0 bases and J dropped 4; count of bases not matched to a gene: 9. CDR1 is LNHNV, CDR2 YYDKDF, per germline (reference sequence). The CDR3 has 19 residues. The CDR3 here is CATSRDPRLAGGEYNEQFF. The CDR3 DNA follows: TGTGCCACCAGCAGAGATCCCCGACTAGCGGGGGGAGAATACAATGAGCAGTTCTTC.

The chain couples TRBV12-5 to TRBJ1-1; D call uncertain. Trimming removed 1 base from V and 1 base from J, with 13 bases in between. The CDR3 is 16 residues long. In germline, CDR1 is LGHNT, CDR2 FRNRAP. DNA of the CDR3: TGTGCTAGTGGTTTGGGTCGGTTGGAGGGGAACACTGAAGCTTTCTTT. Translating it yields CASGLGRLEGNTEAFF.

The V gene is TRBV6-1, the J gene TRBJ2-1; 7 bases are shared with TRBD1. Per germline, CDR1 MNHNS and CDR2 SASEGT. Trimming removed 8 bases from V and 4 bases from J; junction bases left unmatched: 11. The CDR3 is made up of 15 amino acids. CDR3 nucleotide sequence: TGTGCCAGCTCCGCAGACAGGGCGTTGTACAATGAGCAGTTCTTC. Residues: CASSADRALYNEQFF.

The chain recombines TRBV6-6 with TRBJ2-7; either TRBD1 or TRBD2 may fit D (6 bases each). Per the germline V gene, CDR1 is MNHNY and CDR2 is SVGAGI (reference sequence). The CDR3 has 14 residues. Between the trimmed V and J ends, which lost 0 bases and 4 bases, there was a span of 10 bases. This CDR3 is CASSYSQGRYEQYF. Written as DNA, the CDR3 is TGTGCCAGCAGTTACTCTCAGGGGAGGTACGAGCAGTACTTC.

This rearrangement joins TRBV7-8 to TRBJ1-1; a weak D match, TRBD1 (5 bases). Germline CDR1 is SGHVS and CDR2 is FQNEAQ. This CDR3 contains 14 residues. The V and J ends lost 3 bases and 3 bases respectively, with 11 bases between them. CDR3 sequence: CASSFRVADTEAFF. Written as DNA, the CDR3 is TGTGCCAGCAGCTTCAGGGTGGCGGACACTGAAGCTTTCTTT.

The V gene is TRBV7-2, the J gene TRBJ2-3; 9 nucleotides match TRBD2. This CDR3 region has 15 residues. Germline V CDR1 and CDR2: SGHTA, FQGNSA. J gave up 6 bases and V 8 bases, and 12 bases lay outside the gene matches. The CDR3 is CASHYRGGAFDTQYF. The CDR3 nucleotides read TGTGCCAGCCATTATCGCGGGGGGGCTTTCGATACGCAGTATTTT.

The gene calls are TRBV7-6 and TRBJ2-7; D possibly uses TRBD1 or TRBD2 (5 bases each). Trimming removed 4 bases from V and 3 bases from J, with 16 bases in between. The CDR3 has 15 residues. Germline values: CDR1 SGHVS, CDR2 FNYEAQ. Here the CDR3 reads CASSSLGERLYEQYF. In DNA, the CDR3 is TGTGCCAGCAGCTCCTTAGGGGAGCGGCTCTACGAGCAGTACTTC.

A single count supports this clone. The chain has TRBV7-9 and TRBJ2-7; TRBD1 or TRBD2 may be the D gene (5 bases each). The CDR3 spans 15 residues. Germline CDR1 is SEHNR and CDR2 is FQNEAQ (reference sequence). The V gene lost 3 bases and the J gene lost 6 bases, with 18 bases spanning the gap. In nucleotides, the CDR3 is TGTGCCAGCAGCTTGAGGGGCGGCAGGGCAGCCGAGCAGTACTTC. The encoded protein is CASSLRGGRAAEQYF. Full variable domain (remainder filled in from reference TRBV7-9 and TRBJ2-7): DTGVSQNPRHKITKRGQNVTFRCDPISEHNRLYWYRQTLGQGPEFLTYFQNEAQLEKSRLLSDRFSAERPKGSFSTLEIQRTEQGDSAMYLCASSLRGGRAAEQYFGPGTRLTVT.

On this clone itself: Other DNA variants within this sample encode the same CDR3. The gene calls are TRBV6-1 and TRBJ1-1; 7 bases are a match to TRBD1. J gave up 1 base and V 4 bases, and 3 bases lay outside the gene matches. The germline gives CDR1 MNHNS, CDR2 SASEGT. CDR3 length: 14 amino acids. The CDR3 sequence: CASSGDRANTEAFF. The CDR3 DNA reads TGTGCCAGCAGTGGGGACAGAGCGAACACTGAAGCTTTCTTT.

The V and J genes are TRBV2 and TRBJ1-2, with D uncertain. V gave up 3 bases and J gave up 7 bases, with 6 bases separating them. The CDR3 totals 11 residues. Germline CDR1 reads SNHLY; CDR2 reads FYNNEI. The CDR3 reads CASSETFGYTF. CDR3 in DNA: TGTGCCAGCAGTGAGACATTTGGCTACACCTTC.

The chain uses TRBV27 and TRBJ2-5, with no clear D. The V and J ends lost 6 bases and 5 bases respectively, with 7 bases between them. The CDR3 is made up of 11 amino acids. CDR1 is MNHEY and CDR2 is SMNVEV in the germline V gene (reference sequence). CDR3 nucleotide sequence: TGTGCCAGCAGGCCCCCCGAGACCCAGTACTTC. Its translation is CASRPPETQYF.

This chain connects TRBV7-2 to TRBJ1-3; D is uncertain. Germline assignment: CDR1 SGHTA and CDR2 FQGNSA. V was trimmed by 5 bases and J by 0 bases, leaving 11 bases between them. This CDR3 is built from 15 residues. CDR3 in amino acids: CASSRGLDSGNTIYF. CDR3 bases: TGTGCCAGCAGCCGGGGTCTCGACTCTGGAAACACCATATATTTT. The full variable domain, completed using reference TRBV7-2 and TRBJ1-3, is GAGVSQSPSNKVTEKGKDVELRCDPISGHTALYWYRQSLGQGLEFLIYFQGNSAPDKSGLPSDRFSAERTGGSVSTLTIQRTQQEDSAVYLCASSRGLDSGNTIYFGEGSWLTVV.

This clone was observed a handful of times. V and J are TRBV7-9 and TRBJ1-6; D is undetermined. With 5 bases removed from V and 3 bases from J, the gap between germline ends came to 11 bases. Germline lookup yields CDR1 SEHNR and CDR2 FQNEAQ (reference sequence). The CDR3 loop spans 15 amino acids. DNA of the CDR3: TGTGCCAGCAGCAAGCTCCCAGACTATAATTCACCCCTCCACTTT. Residues: CASSKLPDYNSPLHF.